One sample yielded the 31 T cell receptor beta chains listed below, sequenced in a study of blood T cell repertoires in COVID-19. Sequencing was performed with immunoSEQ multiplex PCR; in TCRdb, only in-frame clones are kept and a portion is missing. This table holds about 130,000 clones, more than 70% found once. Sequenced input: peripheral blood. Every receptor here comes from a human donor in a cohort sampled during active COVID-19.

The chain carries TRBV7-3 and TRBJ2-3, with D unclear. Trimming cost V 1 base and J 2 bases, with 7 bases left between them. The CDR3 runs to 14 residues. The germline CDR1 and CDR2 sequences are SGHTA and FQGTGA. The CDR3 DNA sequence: TGTGCCAGCAGCTTAAATAGATACACAGATACGCAGTATTTT. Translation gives CASSLNRYTDTQYF.

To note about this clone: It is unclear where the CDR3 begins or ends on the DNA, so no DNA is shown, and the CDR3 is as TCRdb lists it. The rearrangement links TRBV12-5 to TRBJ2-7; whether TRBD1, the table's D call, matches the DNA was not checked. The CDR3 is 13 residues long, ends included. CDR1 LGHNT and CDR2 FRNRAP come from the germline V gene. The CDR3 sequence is CASGLVMGSEQYV.

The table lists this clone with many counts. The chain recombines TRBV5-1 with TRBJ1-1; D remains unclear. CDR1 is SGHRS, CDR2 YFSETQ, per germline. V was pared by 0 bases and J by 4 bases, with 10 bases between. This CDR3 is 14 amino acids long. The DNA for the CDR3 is TGCGCCAGCAGCTTGGGACTCTCGGGCACTGAAGCTTTCTTT. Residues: CASSLGLSGTEAFF.

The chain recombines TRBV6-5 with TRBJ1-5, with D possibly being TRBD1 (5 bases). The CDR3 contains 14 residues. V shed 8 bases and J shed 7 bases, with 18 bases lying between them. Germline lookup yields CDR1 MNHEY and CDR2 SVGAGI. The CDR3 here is CASDWRQMDQPQHF. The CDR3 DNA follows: TGTGCCAGCGACTGGCGACAGATGGACCAGCCCCAGCATTTT.

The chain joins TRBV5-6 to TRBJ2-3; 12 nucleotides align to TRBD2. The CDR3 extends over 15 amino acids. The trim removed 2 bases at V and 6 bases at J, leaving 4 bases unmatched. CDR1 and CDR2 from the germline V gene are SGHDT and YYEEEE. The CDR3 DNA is TGTGCCAGCAGCTTTCCTAGCGGGGGGGCGGATACGCAGTATTTT. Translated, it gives CASSFPSGGADTQYF.

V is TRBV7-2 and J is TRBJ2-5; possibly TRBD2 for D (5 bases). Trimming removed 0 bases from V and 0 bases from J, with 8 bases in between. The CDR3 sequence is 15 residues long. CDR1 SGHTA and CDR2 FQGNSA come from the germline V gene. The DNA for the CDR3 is TGTGCCAGCAGCTTAGCTAGCGCTTACCAAGAGACCCAGTACTTC. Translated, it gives CASSLASAYQETQYF.

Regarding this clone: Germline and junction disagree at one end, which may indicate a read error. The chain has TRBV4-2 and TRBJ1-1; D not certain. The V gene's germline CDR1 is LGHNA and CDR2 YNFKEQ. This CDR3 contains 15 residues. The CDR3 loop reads CASSQGRGWNTEAFF. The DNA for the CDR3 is TGTGCCAGCAGCCAAGGTCGAGGATGGAACACAGAAGCTTTCTTT.

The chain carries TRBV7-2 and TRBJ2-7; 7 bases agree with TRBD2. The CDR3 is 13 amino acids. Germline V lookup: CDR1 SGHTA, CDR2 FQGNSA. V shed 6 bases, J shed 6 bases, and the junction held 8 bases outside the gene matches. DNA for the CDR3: TGTGCCAGCAGTCTGCGCGGGGGACCCGAGCAGTACTTC. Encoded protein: CASSLRGGPEQYF.

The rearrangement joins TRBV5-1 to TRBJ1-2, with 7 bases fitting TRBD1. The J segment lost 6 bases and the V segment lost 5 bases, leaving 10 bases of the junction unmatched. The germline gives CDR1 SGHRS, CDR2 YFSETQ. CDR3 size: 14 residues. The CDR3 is CASSPGNRGDGYTF. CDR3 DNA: TGCGCCAGCAGTCCGGGAAACAGGGGCGATGGCTACACCTTC.

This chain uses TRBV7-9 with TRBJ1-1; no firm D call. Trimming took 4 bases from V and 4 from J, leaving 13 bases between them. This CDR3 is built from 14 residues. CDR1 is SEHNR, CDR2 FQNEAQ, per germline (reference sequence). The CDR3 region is CASSSRRSGTEAFF. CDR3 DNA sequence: TGTGCCAGCAGCTCCCGGCGGTCTGGCACTGAAGCTTTCTTT.

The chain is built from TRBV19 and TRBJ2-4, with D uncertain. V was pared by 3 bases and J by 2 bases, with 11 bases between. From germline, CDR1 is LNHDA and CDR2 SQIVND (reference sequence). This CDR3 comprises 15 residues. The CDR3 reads CASSIPRSTKNIQYF. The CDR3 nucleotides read TGTGCCAGTAGTATCCCTAGATCTACCAAAAACATTCAGTACTTC.

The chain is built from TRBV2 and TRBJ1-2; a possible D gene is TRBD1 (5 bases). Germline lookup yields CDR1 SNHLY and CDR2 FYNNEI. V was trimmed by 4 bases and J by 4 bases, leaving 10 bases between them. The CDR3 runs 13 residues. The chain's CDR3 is CASSVRGFYGYTF. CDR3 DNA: TGTGCCAGCAGTGTACGGGGGTTCTATGGCTACACCTTC.

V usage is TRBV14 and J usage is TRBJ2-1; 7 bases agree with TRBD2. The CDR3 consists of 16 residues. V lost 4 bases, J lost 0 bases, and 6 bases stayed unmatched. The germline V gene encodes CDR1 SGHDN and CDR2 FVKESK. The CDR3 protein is CASSPRGVSSYNEQFF. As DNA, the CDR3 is TGTGCCAGCAGCCCTCGGGGGGTTAGCTCCTACAATGAGCAGTTCTTC.

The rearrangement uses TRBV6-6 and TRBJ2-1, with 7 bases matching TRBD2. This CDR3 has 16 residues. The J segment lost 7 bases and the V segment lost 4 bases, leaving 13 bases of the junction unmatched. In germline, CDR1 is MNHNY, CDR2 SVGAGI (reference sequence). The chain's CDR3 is CASSSAGGRAGNEQFF. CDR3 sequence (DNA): TGTGCCAGCAGTTCCGCAGGTGGGAGGGCTGGAAATGAGCAGTTCTTC.

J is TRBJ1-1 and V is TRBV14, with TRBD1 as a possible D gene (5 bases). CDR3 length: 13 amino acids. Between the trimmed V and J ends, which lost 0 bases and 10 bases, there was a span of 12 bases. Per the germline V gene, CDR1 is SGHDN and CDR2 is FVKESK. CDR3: CASSQDGASTAFF. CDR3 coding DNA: TGTGCCAGCAGCCAAGATGGGGCTTCGACAGCTTTCTTT.

The CDR3 nucleotides are TGTGCCACCAGCAGAGAAGGACAGACTGAAGCTTTCTTT. Protein: CATSREGQTEAFF. This rearrangement joins TRBV15 to TRBJ1-1; possibly TRBD1 for D (6 bases). CDR3 size: 13 residues. V lost 0 bases, J lost 5 bases, and 7 bases lay in between. From germline, CDR1 is LNHNV and CDR2 YYDKDF (reference sequence).

Here the CDR3 reads CAWSVRDRVEGGPQHF. Here the CDR3 DNA reads TGTGCCTGGAGTGTTCGGGACAGGGTAGAAGGGGGTCCCCAGCATTTT. The chain employs TRBV30 and TRBJ1-5; 9 bases agree with TRBD1. The CDR3 contains 16 residues. Germline values: CDR1 GTSNPN, CDR2 SVGIG (reference sequence). V was clipped by 0 bases and J by 10 bases; unmatched bases: 13. Based on the CDR3 plus reference TRBV30 and TRBJ1-5, the full variable domain is SQTIHQWPATLVQPVGSPLSLECTVEGTSNPNLYWYRQAAGRGLQLLFYSVGIGQISSEVPQNLSASRPQDRQFILSSKKLLLSDSGFYLCAWSVRDRVEGGPQHFGDGTRLSIL.

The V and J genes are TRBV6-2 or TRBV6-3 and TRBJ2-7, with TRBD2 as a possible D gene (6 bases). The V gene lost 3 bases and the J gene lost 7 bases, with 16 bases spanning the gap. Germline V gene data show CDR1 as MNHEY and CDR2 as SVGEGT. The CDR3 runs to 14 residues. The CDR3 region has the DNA TGTGCCAGCAGTTATGTTGGGGGGAGTGGAGAGCAGTACTTC. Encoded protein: CASSYVGGSGEQYF.

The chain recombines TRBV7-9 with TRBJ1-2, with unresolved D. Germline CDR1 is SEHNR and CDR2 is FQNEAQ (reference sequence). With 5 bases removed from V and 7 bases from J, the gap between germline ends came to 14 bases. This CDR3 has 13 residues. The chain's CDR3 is CASSARGTFGYTF. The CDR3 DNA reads TGTGCCAGCAGCGCTCGAGGAACTTTTGGCTACACCTTC.

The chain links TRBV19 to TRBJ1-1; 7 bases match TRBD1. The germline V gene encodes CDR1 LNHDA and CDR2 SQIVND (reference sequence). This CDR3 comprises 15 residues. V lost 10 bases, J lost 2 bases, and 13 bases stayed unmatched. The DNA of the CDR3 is TGTGCCACCCAGTCACAGGGGTTGTATAACACTGAAGCTTTCTTT. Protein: CATQSQGLYNTEAFF.

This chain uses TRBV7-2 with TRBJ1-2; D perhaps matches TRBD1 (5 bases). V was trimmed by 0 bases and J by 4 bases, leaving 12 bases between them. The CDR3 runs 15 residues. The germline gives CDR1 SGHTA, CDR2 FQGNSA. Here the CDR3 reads CASSLAPGLSYGYTF. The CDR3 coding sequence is TGTGCCAGCAGCTTAGCTCCAGGGTTAAGCTATGGCTACACCTTC.

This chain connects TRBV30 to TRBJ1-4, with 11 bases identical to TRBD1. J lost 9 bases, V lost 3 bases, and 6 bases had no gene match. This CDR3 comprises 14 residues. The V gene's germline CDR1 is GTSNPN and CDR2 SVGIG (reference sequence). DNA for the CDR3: TGTGCCTGGAGCCCTGGGACAGGGGGAAAAAAACTGTTTTTT. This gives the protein CAWSPGTGGKKLFF.

The CDR3 here is CASSSDGQGMNTEAFF. The CDR3, as DNA: TGTGCCAGCAGTTCAGACGGACAGGGGATGAACACTGAAGCTTTCTTT. This chain uses TRBV27 with TRBJ1-1; 9 nucleotides align to TRBD1. The germline V gene has CDR1 MNHEY and CDR2 SMNVEV (reference sequence). The CDR3 covers 16 residues. V was clipped by 4 bases and J by 0 bases; unmatched bases: 6.

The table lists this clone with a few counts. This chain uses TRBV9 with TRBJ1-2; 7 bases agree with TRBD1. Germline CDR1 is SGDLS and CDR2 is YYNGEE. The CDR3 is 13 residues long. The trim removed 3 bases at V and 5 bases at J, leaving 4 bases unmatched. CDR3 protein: CASSAGTEYGYTF. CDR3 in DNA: TGTGCCAGCAGCGCAGGGACAGAGTATGGCTACACCTTC.

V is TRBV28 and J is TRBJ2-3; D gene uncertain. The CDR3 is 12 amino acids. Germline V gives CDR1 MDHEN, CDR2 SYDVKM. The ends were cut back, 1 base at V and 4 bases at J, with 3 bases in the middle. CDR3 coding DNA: TGTGCCAGCAGTTTATCGGCAGATACGCAGTATTTT. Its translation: CASSLSADTQYF.

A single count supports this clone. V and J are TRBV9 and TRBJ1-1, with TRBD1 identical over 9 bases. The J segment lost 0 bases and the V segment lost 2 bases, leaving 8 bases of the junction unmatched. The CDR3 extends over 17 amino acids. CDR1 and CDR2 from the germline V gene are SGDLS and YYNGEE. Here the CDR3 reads CASSVAQGAPLNTEAFF. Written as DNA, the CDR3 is TGTGCCAGCAGCGTCGCACAGGGGGCGCCGTTGAACACTGAAGCTTTCTTT.

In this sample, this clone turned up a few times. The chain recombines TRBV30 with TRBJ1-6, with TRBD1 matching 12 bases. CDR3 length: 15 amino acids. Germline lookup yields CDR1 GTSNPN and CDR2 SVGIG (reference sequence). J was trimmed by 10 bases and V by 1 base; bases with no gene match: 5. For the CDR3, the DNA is TGTGCCTGGAGTGGGGACAGGGGGCGCCAATCACCCCTCCACTTT. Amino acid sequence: CAWSGDRGRQSPLHF.

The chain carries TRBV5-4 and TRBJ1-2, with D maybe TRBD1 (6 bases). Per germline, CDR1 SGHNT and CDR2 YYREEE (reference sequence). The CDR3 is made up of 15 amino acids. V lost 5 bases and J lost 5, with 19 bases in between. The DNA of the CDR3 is TGTGCCAGCAGAGGCAGGACAGAGGGGAGATATGGCTACACCTTC. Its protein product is CASRGRTEGRYGYTF.

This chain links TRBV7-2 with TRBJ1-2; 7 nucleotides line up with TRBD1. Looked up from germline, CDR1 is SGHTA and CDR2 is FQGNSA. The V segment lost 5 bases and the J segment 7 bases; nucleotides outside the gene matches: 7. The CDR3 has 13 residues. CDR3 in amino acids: CASSNRGIGGYTF. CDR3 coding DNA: TGTGCCAGCAGCAACAGGGGTATCGGTGGCTACACCTTC. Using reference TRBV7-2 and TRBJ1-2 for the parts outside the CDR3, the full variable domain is GAGVSQSPSNKVTEKGKDVELRCDPISGHTALYWYRQSLGQGLEFLIYFQGNSAPDKSGLPSDRFSAERTGGSVSTLTIQRTQQEDSAVYLCASSNRGIGGYTFGSGTRLTVV.

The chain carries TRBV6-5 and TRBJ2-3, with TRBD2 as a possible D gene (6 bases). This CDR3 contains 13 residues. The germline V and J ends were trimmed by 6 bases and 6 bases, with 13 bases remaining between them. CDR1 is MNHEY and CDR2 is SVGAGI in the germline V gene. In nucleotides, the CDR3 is TGTGCCAGCAGGGGGACTGAAGGGGATACGCAGTATTTT. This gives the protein CASRGTEGDTQYF.

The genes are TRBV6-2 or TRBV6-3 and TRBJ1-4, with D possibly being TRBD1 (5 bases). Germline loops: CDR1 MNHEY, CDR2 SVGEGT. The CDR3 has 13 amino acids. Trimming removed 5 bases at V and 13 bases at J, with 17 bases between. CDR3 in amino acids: CASSKKIDSRLFF. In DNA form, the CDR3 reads TGTGCCAGCAGTAAAAAGATAGACAGCCGACTGTTTTTT.